This TCR beta chain was recorded in a study of T cells after yellow fever vaccination. This clonotype was counted ten times or more. V shed 0 bases and J shed 2 bases, with 11 bases lying between them. Germline CDR1 reads SGHRS; CDR2 reads YFSETQ. This CDR3 is built from 15 residues. Researchers made TCR cDNA using 5'RACE template switching, and this step added a universal primer site and UMIs. In TCRdb, the 5' RACE reads were re-called with MiXCR into one record per CDR3 protein. The sample carries 170,000 or so distinct CDR3 sequences, roughly 6.4% recorded once. This chain uses TRBV5-1 with TRBJ1-2; TRBD1 is a possible D gene (6 bases). The source is a man in his late teens or twenties who received the YFV17D yellow fever vaccine. The specimen comprised CD4+ T cells sorted from PBMCs, sampled on the day of the first yellow fever vaccination. The CDR3 bases are TGCGCCAGCAGCTTGGCAGGGGCTCCCAACTATGGCTACACCTTC. This gives the protein CASSLAGAPNYGYTF.